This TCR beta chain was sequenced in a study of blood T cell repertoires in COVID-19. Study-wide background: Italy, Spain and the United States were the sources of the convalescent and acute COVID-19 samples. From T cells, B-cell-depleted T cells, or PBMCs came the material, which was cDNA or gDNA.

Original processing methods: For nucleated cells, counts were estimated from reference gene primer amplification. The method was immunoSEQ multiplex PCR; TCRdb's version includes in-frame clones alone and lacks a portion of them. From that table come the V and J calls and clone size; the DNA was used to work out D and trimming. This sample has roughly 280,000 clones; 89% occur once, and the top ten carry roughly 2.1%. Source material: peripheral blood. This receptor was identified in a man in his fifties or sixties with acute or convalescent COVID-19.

The CDR3: CASSEGLAVNTGELFF. In DNA, the CDR3 is TGTGCCAGCAGTGAGGGACTAGCGGTTAACACCGGGGAGCTGTTTTTT. J is TRBJ2-2 and V is TRBV2; TRBD2 matches at 11 bases. The J segment lost 2 bases and the V segment lost 3 bases, leaving 2 bases of the junction unmatched. The germline V gene has CDR1 SNHLY and CDR2 FYNNEI. The CDR3 is 16 residues long.